Described below is a single T cell receptor beta chain sequence and its context. Its antigen remains unidentified. Primers for the PCR totalled 60 Vbeta and 13 Jbeta. The assay was immunoSEQ multiplex PCR, and TCRdb's table has in-frame clones only and misses some. Its table lists just over 150,000 clones. This sample is part of a study of cytomegalovirus exposure and HLA in healthy donors. Study results and caveats: Per a later analysis, HLA-associated TCR beta chains showed more clonal expansion than other, equally common TCR beta chains. In vitro assays verified that three CMV-associated chains recognized CMV antigens specifically. Likely technical artifact: a cluster of highly shared sequence variants.

Trimming left V 0 bases short and J 7 bases short, with 16 bases between. CDR1 and CDR2 (germline): SGHNT, YYREEE (reference sequence). This CDR3 region has 15 residues. This clonotype was sampled from a woman aged 55-75 years in good health and CMV-seronegative. The sample was PBMCs. The chain has TRBV5-4 and TRBJ1-1; D not resolved. The CDR3 sequence is CASSLGKGGINEAFF. For the CDR3, the DNA is TGTGCCAGCAGCTTGGGAAAGGGAGGTATAAATGAAGCTTTCTTT.